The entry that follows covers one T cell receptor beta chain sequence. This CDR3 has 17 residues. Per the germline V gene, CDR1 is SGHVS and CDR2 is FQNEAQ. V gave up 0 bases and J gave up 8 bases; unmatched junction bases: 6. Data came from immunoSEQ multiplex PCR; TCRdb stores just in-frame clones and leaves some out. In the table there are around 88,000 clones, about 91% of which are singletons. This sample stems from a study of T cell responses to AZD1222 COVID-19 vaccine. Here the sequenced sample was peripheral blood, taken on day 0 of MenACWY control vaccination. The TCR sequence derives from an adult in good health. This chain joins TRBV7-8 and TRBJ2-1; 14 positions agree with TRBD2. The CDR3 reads CASSLARTSGGIDEQFF. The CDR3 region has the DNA TGTGCCAGCAGCTTAGCCAGGACTAGCGGGGGGATTGATGAGCAGTTCTTC.